This TCR beta chain was documented in a study of blood T cells in healthy people across ages. Study observations and caveats: Reliance upon unsorted PBMCs precluded definitive naive versus antigen-experienced comparison. Estimates of total diversity, which came from one million sequenced T cells, were considered to be underestimates.

This clonotype was counted only a few times. Its antigen is unknown. Per the germline V gene, CDR1 is PRHDT and CDR2 is FYEKMQ (reference sequence). V was trimmed by 5 bases and J by 3 bases, leaving 14 bases between them. The length of the CDR3 is 14 residues. Peripheral blood, roughly 9.3 milliliters per donor, was collected. Per sample, extraction of total RNA gave at least 5.5 micrograms in every case. Next came a second PCR, run for about 7 to 12 cycles, which used a sample-barcoded 5' primer along with a J-beta primer mix. In TCRdb, the 5' RACE reads were re-called with MiXCR into one record per CDR3 protein. The repertoire includes about 1.6 million distinct CDR3 sequences, about 32% of them detected once, and around 10% sits in the top ten.

The chain employs TRBV13 and TRBJ2-7; D is unclear. The sequenced sample consisted of blood. The source is a woman in her 30s in good health. CDR3 nucleotide sequence: TGTGCCAGCAGCGCTACAGCTATCTACTACGAGCAGTACTTC. As protein: CASSATAIYYEQYF.